The 5 T cell receptor beta chains in this list originate from one sample, sequenced in a study of blood T cell repertoires in COVID-19. Profiling relied on immunoSEQ multiplex PCR, and the TCRdb table lists in-frame clones only, not all of them. The repertoire holds about 170,000 clones, with around nine tenths as singletons. Sample: peripheral blood. All receptors derive from a man in his 70s with acute or convalescent COVID-19.

The rearrangement joins TRBV28 to TRBJ1-1; D unclear. Germline V gives CDR1 MDHEN, CDR2 SYDVKM. The CDR3 is 12 amino acids. The V gene lost 2 bases and the J gene lost 5 bases, with 6 bases spanning the gap. The CDR3 DNA follows: TGTGCCAGCAGTTTAGCAGGTACTGAAGCTTTCTTT. It yields the protein CASSLAGTEAFF.

The rearrangement uses TRBV5-1 and TRBJ1-1; tentative D call: TRBD1 (6 bases). This CDR3 spans 13 amino acids. The V end was cut by 6 bases, the J end by 4 bases, with 13 bases between. From germline, CDR1 is SGHRS and CDR2 YFSETQ. The CDR3 loop is CASINTRGTEAFF. In nucleotides, the CDR3 is TGCGCCAGCATAAATACCAGGGGCACTGAAGCTTTCTTT. Together with reference TRBV5-1 and TRBJ1-1, the CDR3 gives the full variable domain: KAGVTQTPRYLIKTRGQQVTLSCSPISGHRSVSWYQQTPGQGLQFLFEYFSETQRNKGNFPGRFSGRQFSNSRSEMNVSTLELGDSALYLCASINTRGTEAFFGQGTRLTVV.

This chain links TRBV19 with TRBJ1-1; 7 nucleotides match TRBD1. V was pared by 5 bases and J by 7 bases, with 7 bases of the junction left unmatched. Germline CDR1 LNHDA, CDR2 SQIVND (reference sequence). There are 13 residues in the CDR3. The DNA of the CDR3 is TGTGCCAGTAGTGTTACAGGGGTGGGTGAAGCTTTCTTT. Protein: CASSVTGVGEAFF.

The genes are TRBV7-9 and TRBJ2-3; 15 nucleotides line up with TRBD2. This CDR3 has 13 residues. In germline, CDR1 is SEHNR, CDR2 FQNEAQ (reference sequence). The V gene end was trimmed by 8 bases and the J gene end by 6 bases; junction bases not matched to a gene: 0. CDR3 DNA sequence: TGTGCCAGCGGACTAGCGGGAGGGGATACGCAGTATTTT. Its translation is CASGLAGGDTQYF.

V is TRBV19 and J is TRBJ1-1; tentatively, D is TRBD1 (6 bases). The CDR3 contains 14 residues. CDR1 LNHDA and CDR2 SQIVND come from the germline V gene (reference sequence). V gave up 3 bases and J gave up 1 base, with 9 bases separating them. The CDR3 DNA sequence: TGTGCCAGTAGTATGGGGGCAGGGAACACTGAAGCTTTCTTT. Translating it yields CASSMGAGNTEAFF.